The 20 T cell receptor beta chains below were found in one sample sequenced in a study of blood T cell repertoires in COVID-19. The assay was immunoSEQ multiplex PCR, and TCRdb's table has in-frame clones only and misses some. Altogether about 150,000 clones are present, around 80% being singletons, with the ten largest covering roughly 4.3%. The sequencing input was peripheral blood. Every receptor here comes from a man in his 60s with acute or convalescent COVID-19.

In its sample, this clone was seen a few times. The chain carries TRBV27 and TRBJ2-2; perhaps TRBD2 as D (5 bases). CDR1 is MNHEY and CDR2 is SMNVEV in the germline V gene (reference sequence). The V end was cut by 3 bases, the J end by 7 bases, with 12 bases between. The CDR3 spans 14 residues. This CDR3 reads CASSFSGWGGELFF. The CDR3, as DNA: TGTGCCAGCAGTTTCTCGGGGTGGGGCGGGGAGCTGTTTTTT.

The chain recombines TRBV11-2 with TRBJ2-1, with TRBD2 matching 7 bases. The J segment lost 1 base and the V segment lost 2 bases, leaving 5 bases of the junction unmatched. There are 16 residues in the CDR3. CDR1 is SGHAT, CDR2 FQNNGV, per germline. For the CDR3, the DNA is TGTGCCAGCAGCTTATGGGGGAGGGGTTCCTACAATGAGCAGTTCTTC. Protein sequence: CASSLWGRGSYNEQFF.

The chain joins TRBV4-2 to TRBJ1-4; perhaps TRBD1 as D (6 bases). This CDR3 comprises 16 residues. V was pared by 1 base and J by 2 bases, with 11 bases between. Germline V gene data show CDR1 as LGHNA and CDR2 as YNFKEQ. CDR3 in DNA: TGTGCCAGCAGCCAAGCGAGGACAGATACTAATGAAAAACTGTTTTTT. Protein: CASSQARTDTNEKLFF.

The chain combines TRBV25-1 with TRBJ2-1, with 7 nucleotides matching TRBD1. Germline V gives CDR1 MGHDK, CDR2 SYGVNS. The CDR3 spans 12 residues. The V gene end was trimmed by 8 bases and the J gene end by 7 bases; junction bases not matched to a gene: 5. Here the CDR3 DNA reads TGTGCCAGCCTTCTGACAGGGAATGAGCAGTTCTTC. Translated: CASLLTGNEQFF.

The chain has TRBV6-5 and TRBJ2-7, with 12 bases lining up with TRBD2. The CDR3 is made up of 13 amino acids. The V and J ends lost 6 bases and 7 bases, in that order; junction bases with no gene match: 4. Germline V CDR1 and CDR2: MNHEY, SVGAGI. The CDR3 loop reads CASSLGLAGEQYF. As DNA, the CDR3 is TGTGCCAGCAGCCTCGGACTAGCGGGGGAGCAGTACTTC.

The chain links TRBV7-8 to TRBJ2-1; D gene ambiguous. The germline V gene has CDR1 SGHVS and CDR2 FQNEAQ. The CDR3 sequence is 16 residues long. Trimming shortened V by 5 bases and J by 0 bases, and 14 bases separated the two germline ends. The CDR3 DNA is TGTGCCAGCAGCCCAGACTTCGAAAGCTCCTACAATGAGCAGTTCTTC. As protein: CASSPDFESSYNEQFF.

The chain couples TRBV11-2 to TRBJ2-1; weak D call: TRBD2 (5 bases). V lost 4 bases and J 10 bases, leaving 14 bases between the germline ends. This CDR3 is 13 amino acids long. The germline CDR1 and CDR2 sequences are SGHAT and FQNNGV. CDR3 residues: CASSSEGRWEQFF. In DNA form, the CDR3 reads TGTGCCAGCAGCTCAGAGGGCCGTTGGGAGCAGTTCTTC.

The genes are TRBV14 and TRBJ2-1; tentative D call: TRBD1 (5 bases). V lost 3 bases to trimming and J lost 8 bases, with 17 bases between them. Germline V gives CDR1 SGHDN, CDR2 FVKESK. The CDR3 spans 15 residues. The CDR3 nucleotides are TGTGCCAGCAGCCACTTCACCAGACAGTTCGATGAGCAGTTCTTC. Translating it yields CASSHFTRQFDEQFF.

A single count supports this clone. The J gene is TRBJ2-1, the V gene TRBV5-1; a weak D match, TRBD2 (5 bases). The CDR3 covers 12 residues. The germline V gene has CDR1 SGHRS and CDR2 YFSETQ. Between the trimmed V and J ends, which lost 2 bases and 5 bases, there was a span of 5 bases. CDR3 region: CASSFGNNEQFF. CDR3 coding DNA: TGCGCCAGCAGCTTCGGGAACAATGAGCAGTTCTTC.

The rearrangement uses TRBV28 and TRBJ2-2; tentative D call: TRBD2 (5 bases). V lost 6 bases to trimming and J lost 5 bases, with 13 bases between them. The CDR3 consists of 14 residues. From germline, CDR1 is MDHEN and CDR2 SYDVKM. In DNA, the CDR3 is TGTGCCAGCAGCCCCCATTGGGAGACCGGGGAGCTGTTTTTT. Its translation: CASSPHWETGELFF.

Here the CDR3 reads CASSPRGQLNQPQHF. CDR3 DNA: TGTGCCAGCAGTCCTAGGGGACAGCTCAATCAGCCCCAGCATTTT. V gene TRBV28 combines with J gene TRBJ1-5; TRBD1 aligns across 7 bases. Germline-derived CDR1 and CDR2 are MDHEN and SYDVKM. V was pared by 5 bases and J by 3 bases, with 7 bases of the junction left unmatched. The CDR3 has 15 amino acids.

J is TRBJ2-1 and V is TRBV5-4; possibly TRBD1 for D (6 bases). Trimming left V 2 bases short and J 14 bases short, with 20 bases between. Germline V gene lookup returns CDR1 SGHNT and CDR2 YYREEE (reference sequence). The CDR3 has 14 amino acids. The CDR3 nucleotides read TGTGCCAGCAGCTTCTCAGGGGCGCGGAGAGAGAAGTTCTTC. It yields the protein CASSFSGARREKFF.

V usage is TRBV29-1 and J usage is TRBJ2-1; D not certain. CDR1 is SQVTM and CDR2 is ANQGSEA in the germline V gene. The V end lost 1 base, the J end lost 0 bases, and 16 bases lay between the germline ends. The CDR3 has 17 amino acids. This CDR3 is CSVEAGPTRSSYNEQFF. CDR3 in DNA: TGCAGCGTTGAAGCGGGTCCGACCCGGAGCTCCTACAATGAGCAGTTCTTC.

This chain links TRBV6-5 with TRBJ1-4; D is ambiguous. There are 15 residues in the CDR3. The germline V gene encodes CDR1 MNHEY and CDR2 SVGAGI. V was pared by 6 bases and J by 0 bases, with 11 bases between. CDR3 protein: CASRGSRPTNEKLFF. DNA of the CDR3: TGTGCCAGCAGAGGGAGCAGGCCAACTAATGAAAAACTGTTTTTT.

This sequence joins TRBV7-3 and TRBJ2-3; the D gene is possibly TRBD2 (6 bases). CDR1 and CDR2 (germline): SGHTA, FQGTGA. The CDR3 loop spans 15 amino acids. V was trimmed by 0 bases and J by 1 base, leaving 8 bases between them. This CDR3 is CASSLTGGRTDTQYF. CDR3 nucleotides: TGTGCCAGCAGCTTAACCGGGGGACGCACAGATACGCAGTATTTT.

The V and J genes are TRBV5-1 and TRBJ2-7, with 7 positions matching TRBD1. With 5 bases clipped from V and 0 bases from J, the junction kept 5 bases outside the gene matches. Germline V gene data show CDR1 as SGHRS and CDR2 as YFSETQ. The CDR3 has 14 residues. The CDR3 sequence: CASRGTVSSYEQYF. CDR3 coding DNA: TGCGCCAGCAGAGGGACAGTGAGCTCCTACGAGCAGTACTTC. The whole variable domain, filled in from reference TRBV5-1 and TRBJ2-7, reads KAGVTQTPRYLIKTRGQQVTLSCSPISGHRSVSWYQQTPGQGLQFLFEYFSETQRNKGNFPGRFSGRQFSNSRSEMNVSTLELGDSALYLCASRGTVSSYEQYFGPGTRLTVT.

The rearrangement links TRBV21-1 to TRBJ2-1; TRBD2 reflects the table's D call only, with no check against the DNA. TRBV21-1 is shown as a pseudogene. The CDR3 contains 18 residues. CDR3 bases: TGTGCCAGCATCCTTCAACATGGAACTAGCGGGAGGGGGGATGAGCAGTTCTTC. Translating gives CASILQHGTSGRGDEQFF.

The chain joins TRBV11-2 to TRBJ2-1; tentative D call: TRBD1 (5 bases). Germline CDR1 is SGHAT and CDR2 is FQNNGV. The CDR3 extends over 16 amino acids. The V end was cut by 0 bases, the J end by 0 bases, with 9 bases between. CDR3 in amino acids: CASSLESGASYNEQFF. DNA for the CDR3: TGTGCCAGCAGCTTAGAGTCTGGGGCCTCCTACAATGAGCAGTTCTTC. The variable domain in full, with the rest retrieved from reference TRBV11-2 and TRBJ2-1, is EAGVAQSPRYKIIEKRQSVAFWCNPISGHATLYWYQQILGQGPKLLIQFQNNGVVDDSQLPKDRFSAERLKGVDSTLKIQPAKLEDSAVYLCASSLESGASYNEQFFGPGTRLTVL.

This sequence joins TRBV2 and TRBJ1-3, with 7 bases that match TRBD1. Germline V lookup: CDR1 SNHLY, CDR2 FYNNEI. The CDR3 has 14 amino acids. V was clipped by 4 bases and J by 3 bases; unmatched bases: 3. CDR3: CASSGRQGGNTIYF. Here the CDR3 DNA reads TGTGCCAGCAGTGGACGACAGGGTGGAAACACCATATATTTT.

The genes are TRBV6-1 and TRBJ1-5; D perhaps matches TRBD1 (6 bases). Per germline, CDR1 MNHNS and CDR2 SASEGT. Trimming removed 2 bases from V and 6 bases from J, with 14 bases in between. The CDR3 is 15 residues long. CDR3 residues: CASSEYGRGGQPQHF. The CDR3 DNA reads as TGTGCCAGCAGTGAATATGGCAGGGGTGGTCAGCCCCAGCATTTT.